The rows below give T cell receptor beta chains drawn from one sample of a study of blood T cell repertoires in COVID-19. Sequencing was performed with immunoSEQ multiplex PCR; in TCRdb, only in-frame clones are kept and a portion is missing. The sample includes roughly 100,000 clones, approximately 80% seen only once; the top ten take 37%. What was sequenced was peripheral blood. The receptors come from an elderly man with acute or convalescent COVID-19. Each CDR3 is given with its conserved first and last residue. A D gene is named only where the DNA matches it firmly. Only part of the rows carry a size: once, few, many, or a class if the clone is expanded.

J: TRBJ2-5
size: .
V: TRBV29-1
D: .
DNA: TGCAGCGTTGAAGGCGGGGAAGAGACCCAGTACTTC
CDR3: CSVEGGEETQYF

J: TRBJ1-1
size: .
V: TRBV20-1
D: .
DNA: TGCAGTGCCCTTTACACTGAAGCTTTCTTT
CDR3: CSALYTEAFF

J: TRBJ2-7
size: .
V: TRBV29-1
D: TRBD1
DNA: TGCAGCGTTGAAACGGGACAGGGCCAACCCTACGAGCAGTACTTC
CDR3: CSVETGQGQPYEQYF

J: TRBJ1-1
size: .
V: TRBV30
D: .
DNA: TGTGCCTGGAGTTTTACCGGGACAATGAACACTGAAGCTTTCTTT
CDR3: CAWSFTGTMNTEAFF

J: TRBJ1-4
size: few
V: TRBV6-5
D: TRBD1
DNA: TGTGCCAGCAGCCAGGACAGGGGATGGGATGAAAAACTGTTTTTT
CDR3: CASSQDRGWDEKLFF

J: TRBJ2-1
size: .
V: TRBV5-1
D: TRBD2
DNA: TGCGCCAGCAGCTTGGGACTAGCGGGAGTGAATGAGCAGTTCTTC
CDR3: CASSLGLAGVNEQFF

J: TRBJ1-1
size: .
V: TRBV2
D: .
DNA: TGTGCCAGCAGTACCACGGGGGGGAACACTGAAGCTTTCTTT
CDR3: CASSTTGGNTEAFF

J: TRBJ2-1
size: .
V: TRBV4-2
D: .
DNA: TGTGCCAGCAGCCCGGAGAGCGGCTCTATTTATAACAATGAGCAGTTCTTC
CDR3: CASSPESGSIYNNEQFF

J: TRBJ2-7
size: once
V: TRBV7-2
D: .
DNA: TGTGCCAGCAGCTTACAGGGCCCACTCTCCTACGAGCAGTACTTC
CDR3: CASSLQGPLSYEQYF

J: TRBJ1-5
size: few
V: TRBV5-8
D: TRBD1
DNA: TGTGCCAGCAGCCCCGGGACAGTCAATCAGCCCCAGCATTTT
CDR3: CASSPGTVNQPQHF

J: TRBJ1-1
size: .
V: TRBV4-2
D: .
DNA: TGTGCCAGCAGCCAATCCGAGGGATACACTGAAGCTTTCTTT
CDR3: CASSQSEGYTEAFF

J: TRBJ2-2
size: .
V: TRBV28
D: TRBD2
DNA: TGTGCCAGCAGTTTCAGCGGGAGAAGGACCGGGGAGCTGTTTTTT
CDR3: CASSFSGRRTGELFF

J: TRBJ2-1
size: .
V: TRBV6-5
D: .
DNA: TGTGCCAGCAGTTCCGGACAGTACAATGAGCAGTTCTTC
CDR3: CASSSGQYNEQFF

J: TRBJ2-5
size: .
V: TRBV7-9
D: .
DNA: TGTGCCAGCAGGGGGGAGGACAGGACTAAGGAGACCCAGTACTTC
CDR3: CASRGEDRTKETQYF

J: TRBJ1-1
size: .
V: TRBV10-3
D: .
DNA: TGTGCCATCAGTGAGGGACAGAAATTTGAAGCTTTCTTT
CDR3: CAISEGQKFEAFF

J: TRBJ1-6
size: few
V: TRBV30
D: .
DNA: TGTGCCTGGAGTCCCCAGGTTCAAGGCTCCTATAATTCACCCCTCCACTTT
CDR3: CAWSPQVQGSYNSPLHF

J: TRBJ1-6
size: .
V: TRBV29-1
D: .
DNA: TGCAGCGCTCGAAACGGACAGAGCTCACCCCTCCACTTT
CDR3: CSARNGQSSPLHF

J: TRBJ2-3
size: .
V: TRBV7-6
D: TRBD2
DNA: TGTGCCAGCAGCTTAGTAATTACTAGCGCGCCTTCGGTGGCAGATACGCAGTATTTT
CDR3: CASSLVITSAPSVADTQYF

J: TRBJ2-1
size: .
V: TRBV6-5
D: .
DNA: TGTGCCAGCAGGAGGAACTCCTACAATGAGCAGTTCTTC
CDR3: CASRRNSYNEQFF

J: TRBJ2-1
size: .
V: TRBV15
D: TRBD2
DNA: TGTGCCACCAGCAGAGATGCGACTAGCGGGAGAATCTACAATGAGCAGTTCTTC
CDR3: CATSRDATSGRIYNEQFF

J: TRBJ1-5
size: once
V: TRBV15
D: TRBD1
DNA: TGTGCCACCAGCTTCCGGACAGGGCTGGATCAGCCCCAGCATTTT
CDR3: CATSFRTGLDQPQHF

J: TRBJ2-3
size: .
V: TRBV9
D: TRBD2
DNA: TGTGCCAGCAGCTCTCGCCTCTGGACTAGCGCGGATACGCAGTATTTT
CDR3: CASSSRLWTSADTQYF

J: TRBJ1-5
size: .
V: TRBV5-6
D: .
DNA: TGTGCCAGCAGCCTCGGGGTGGATCAGCCCCAGCATTTT
CDR3: CASSLGVDQPQHF

J: TRBJ1-5
size: few
V: TRBV21-1
D: .
DNA: TGTGCCAGCAGCAAAGAGGGACACCGCAATCAGCCCCAGCATTTT
CDR3: CASSKEGHRNQPQHF